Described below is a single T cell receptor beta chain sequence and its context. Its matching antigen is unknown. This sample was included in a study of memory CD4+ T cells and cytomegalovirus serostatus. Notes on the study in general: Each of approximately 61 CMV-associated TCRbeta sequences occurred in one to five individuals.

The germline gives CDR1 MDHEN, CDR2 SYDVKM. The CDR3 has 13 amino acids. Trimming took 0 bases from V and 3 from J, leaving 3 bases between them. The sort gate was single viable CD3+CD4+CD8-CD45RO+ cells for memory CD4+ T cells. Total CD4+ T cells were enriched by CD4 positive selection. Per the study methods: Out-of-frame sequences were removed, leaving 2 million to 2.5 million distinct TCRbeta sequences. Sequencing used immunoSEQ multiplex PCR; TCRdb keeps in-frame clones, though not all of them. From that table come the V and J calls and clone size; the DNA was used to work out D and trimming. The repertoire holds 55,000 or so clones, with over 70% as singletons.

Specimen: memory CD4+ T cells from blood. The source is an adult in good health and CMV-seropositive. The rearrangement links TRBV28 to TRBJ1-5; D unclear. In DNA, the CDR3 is TGTGCCAGCAGTTTATGGCCCAATCAGCCCCAGCATTTT. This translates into CASSLWPNQPQHF.